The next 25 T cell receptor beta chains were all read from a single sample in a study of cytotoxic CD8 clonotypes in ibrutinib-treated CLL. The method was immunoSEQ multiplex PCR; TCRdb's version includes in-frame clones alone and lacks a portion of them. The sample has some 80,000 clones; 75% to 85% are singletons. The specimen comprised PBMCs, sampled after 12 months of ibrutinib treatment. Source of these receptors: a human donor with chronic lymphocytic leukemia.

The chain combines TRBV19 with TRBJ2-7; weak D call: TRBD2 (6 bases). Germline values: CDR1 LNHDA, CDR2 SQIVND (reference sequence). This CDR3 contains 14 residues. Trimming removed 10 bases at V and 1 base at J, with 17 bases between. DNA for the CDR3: TGTGCCACCACGCGGGACCCCGCTTCCTACGAGCAGTACTTC. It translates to CATTRDPASYEQYF.

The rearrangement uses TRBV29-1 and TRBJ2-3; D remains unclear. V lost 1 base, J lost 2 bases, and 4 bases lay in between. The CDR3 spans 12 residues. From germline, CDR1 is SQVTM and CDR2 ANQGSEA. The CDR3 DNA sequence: TGCAGCGTTGAAGCGGACACAGATACGCAGTATTTT. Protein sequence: CSVEADTDTQYF.

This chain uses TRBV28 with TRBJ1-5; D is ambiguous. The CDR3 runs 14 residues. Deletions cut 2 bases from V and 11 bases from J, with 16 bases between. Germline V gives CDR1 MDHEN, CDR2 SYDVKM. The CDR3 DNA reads TGTGCCAGCAGTTTAGTGGTCGGCCTAGGTGCCCAGCATTTT. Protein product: CASSLVVGLGAQHF.

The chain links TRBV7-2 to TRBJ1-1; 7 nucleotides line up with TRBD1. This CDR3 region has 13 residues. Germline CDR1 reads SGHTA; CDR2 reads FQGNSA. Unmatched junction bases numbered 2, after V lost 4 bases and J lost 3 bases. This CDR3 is CASSSQGDTEAFF. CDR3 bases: TGTGCCAGCAGCTCCCAGGGGGACACTGAAGCTTTCTTT.

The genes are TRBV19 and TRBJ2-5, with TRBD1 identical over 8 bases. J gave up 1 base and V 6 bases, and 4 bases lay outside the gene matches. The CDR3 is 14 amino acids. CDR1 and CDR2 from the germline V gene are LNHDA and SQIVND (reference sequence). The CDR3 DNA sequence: TGTGCCAGTAGCCGGGACAGGACCCAAGAGACCCAGTACTTC. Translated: CASSRDRTQETQYF.

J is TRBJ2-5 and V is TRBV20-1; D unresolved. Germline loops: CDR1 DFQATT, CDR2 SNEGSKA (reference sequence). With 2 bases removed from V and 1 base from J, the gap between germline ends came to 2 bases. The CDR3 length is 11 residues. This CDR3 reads CSARPQETQYF. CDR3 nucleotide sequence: TGCAGTGCTAGACCCCAAGAGACCCAGTACTTC.

The CDR3, as DNA: TGTGCCATCAGTGGAGCGGGGGGACACACAGATACGCAGTATTTT. This gives the protein CAISGAGGHTDTQYF. The chain employs TRBV10-3 and TRBJ2-3; 9 bases match TRBD2. CDR1 and CDR2 from the germline V gene are ENHRY and SYGVKD. V lost 4 bases and J lost 2; bases outside the gene matches: 4. This CDR3 spans 15 amino acids.

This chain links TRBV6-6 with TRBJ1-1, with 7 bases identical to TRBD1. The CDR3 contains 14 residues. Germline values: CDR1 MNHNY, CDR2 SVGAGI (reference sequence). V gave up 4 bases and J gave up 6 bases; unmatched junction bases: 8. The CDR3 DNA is TGTGCCAGCAGTTGGGTTCGGGACAGTGCTGAAGCTTTCTTT. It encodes CASSWVRDSAEAFF.

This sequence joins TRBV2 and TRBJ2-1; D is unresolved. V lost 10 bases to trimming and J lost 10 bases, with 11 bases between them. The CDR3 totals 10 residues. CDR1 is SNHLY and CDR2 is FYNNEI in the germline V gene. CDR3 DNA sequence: TGTGCCACCAAGACCGGGGAGCAGTTCTTC. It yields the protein CATKTGEQFF.

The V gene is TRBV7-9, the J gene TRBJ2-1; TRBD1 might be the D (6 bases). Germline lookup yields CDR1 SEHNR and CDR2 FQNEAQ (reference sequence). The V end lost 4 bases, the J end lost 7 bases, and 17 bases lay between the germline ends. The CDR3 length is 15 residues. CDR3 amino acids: CASSSTGTLENEQFF. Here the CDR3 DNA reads TGTGCCAGCAGCTCCACAGGGACGCTAGAAAATGAGCAGTTCTTC.

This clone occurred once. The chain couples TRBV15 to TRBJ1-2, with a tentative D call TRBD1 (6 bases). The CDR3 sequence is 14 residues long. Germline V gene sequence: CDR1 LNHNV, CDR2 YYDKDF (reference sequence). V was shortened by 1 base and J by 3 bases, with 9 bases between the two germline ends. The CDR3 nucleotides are TGTGCCACCAGCAGAGGAAGGACAGACTATGGCTACACCTTC. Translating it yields CATSRGRTDYGYTF.

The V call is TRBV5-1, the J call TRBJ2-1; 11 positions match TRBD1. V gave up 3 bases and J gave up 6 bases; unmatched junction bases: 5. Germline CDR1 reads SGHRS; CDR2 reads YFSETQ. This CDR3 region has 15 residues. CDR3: CASSYGQGAVNEQFF. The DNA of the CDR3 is TGCGCCAGCAGCTACGGACAGGGGGCGGTCAATGAGCAGTTCTTC.

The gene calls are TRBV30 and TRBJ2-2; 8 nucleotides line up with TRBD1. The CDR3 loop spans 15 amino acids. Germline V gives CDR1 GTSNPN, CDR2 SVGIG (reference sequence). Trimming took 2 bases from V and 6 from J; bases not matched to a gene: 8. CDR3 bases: TGTGCCTGGAGTTTCAAGGACAGGGCGCCCGGGGAGCTGTTTTTT. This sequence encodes CAWSFKDRAPGELFF. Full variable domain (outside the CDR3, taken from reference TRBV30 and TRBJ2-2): SQTIHQWPATLVQPVGSPLSLECTVEGTSNPNLYWYRQAAGRGLQLLFYSVGIGQISSEVPQNLSASRPQDRQFILSSKKLLLSDSGFYLCAWSFKDRAPGELFFGEGSRLTVL.

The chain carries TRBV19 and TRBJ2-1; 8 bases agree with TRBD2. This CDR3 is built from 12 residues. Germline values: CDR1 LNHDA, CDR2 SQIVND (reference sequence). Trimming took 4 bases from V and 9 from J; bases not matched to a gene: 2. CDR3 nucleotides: TGTGCCAGTAGTAGCGGGAGGACTGAGCAGTTCTTC. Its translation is CASSSGRTEQFF.

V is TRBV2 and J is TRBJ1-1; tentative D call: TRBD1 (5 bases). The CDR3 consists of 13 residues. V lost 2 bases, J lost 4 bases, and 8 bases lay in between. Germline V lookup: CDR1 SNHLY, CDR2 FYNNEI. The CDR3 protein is CASSETGGTEAFF. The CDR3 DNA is TGTGCCAGCAGTGAAACGGGGGGCACTGAAGCTTTCTTT.

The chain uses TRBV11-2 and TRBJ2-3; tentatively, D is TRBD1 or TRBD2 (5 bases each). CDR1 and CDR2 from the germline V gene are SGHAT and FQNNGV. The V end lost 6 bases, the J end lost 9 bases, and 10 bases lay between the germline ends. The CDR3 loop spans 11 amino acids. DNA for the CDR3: TGTGCCAGCAGGGCCGAGGGGACGCAGTATTTT. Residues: CASRAEGTQYF.

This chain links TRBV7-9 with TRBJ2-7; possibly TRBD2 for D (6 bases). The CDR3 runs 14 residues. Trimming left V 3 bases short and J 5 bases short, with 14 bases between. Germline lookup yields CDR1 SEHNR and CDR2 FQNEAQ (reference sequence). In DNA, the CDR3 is TGTGCCAGCAGCTTTCAGGGATCGGGGGACGAGCAGTACTTC. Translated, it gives CASSFQGSGDEQYF.

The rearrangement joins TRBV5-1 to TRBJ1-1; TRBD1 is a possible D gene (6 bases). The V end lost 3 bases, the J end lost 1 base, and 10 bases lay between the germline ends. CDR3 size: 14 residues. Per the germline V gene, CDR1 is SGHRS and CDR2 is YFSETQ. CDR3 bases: TGCGCCAGCAGCTACGGACAGAAGAACACTGAAGCTTTCTTT. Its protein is CASSYGQKNTEAFF.

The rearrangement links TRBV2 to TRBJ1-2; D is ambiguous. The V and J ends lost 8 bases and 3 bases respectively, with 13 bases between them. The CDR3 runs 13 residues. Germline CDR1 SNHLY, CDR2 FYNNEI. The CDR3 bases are TGTGCCAGCTCTGTGGCACCTCACTATGGCTACACCTTC. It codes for CASSVAPHYGYTF.

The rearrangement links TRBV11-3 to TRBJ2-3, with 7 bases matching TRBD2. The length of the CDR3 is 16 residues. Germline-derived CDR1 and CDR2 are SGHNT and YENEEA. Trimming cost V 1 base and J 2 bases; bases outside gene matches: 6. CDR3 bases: TGTGCCAGCAGCTTAGGGGCTAGCGGCTTCACAGATACGCAGTATTTT. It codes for CASSLGASGFTDTQYF. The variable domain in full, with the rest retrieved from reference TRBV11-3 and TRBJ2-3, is EAGVVQSPRYKIIEKKQPVAFWCNPISGHNTLYWYLQNLGQGPELLIRYENEEAVDDSQLPKDRFSAERLKGVDSTLKIQPAELGDSAVYLCASSLGASGFTDTQYFGPGTRLTVL.

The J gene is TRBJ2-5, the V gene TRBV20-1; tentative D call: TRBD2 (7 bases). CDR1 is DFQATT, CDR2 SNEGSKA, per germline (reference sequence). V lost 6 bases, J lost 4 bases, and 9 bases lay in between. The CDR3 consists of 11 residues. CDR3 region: CSAGGGETQYF. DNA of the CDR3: TGCAGTGCAGGGGGGGGAGAGACCCAGTACTTC.

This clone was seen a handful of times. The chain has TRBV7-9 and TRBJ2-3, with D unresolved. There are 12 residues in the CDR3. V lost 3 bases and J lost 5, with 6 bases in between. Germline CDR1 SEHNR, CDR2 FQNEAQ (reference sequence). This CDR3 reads CASSFAVDTQYF. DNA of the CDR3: TGTGCCAGCAGCTTCGCAGTAGATACGCAGTATTTT.

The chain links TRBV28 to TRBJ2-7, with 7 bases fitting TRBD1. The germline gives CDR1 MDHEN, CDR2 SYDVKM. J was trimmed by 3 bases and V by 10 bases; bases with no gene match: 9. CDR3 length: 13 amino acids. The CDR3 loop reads CATGRDSLYEQYF. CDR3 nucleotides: TGTGCCACCGGACGGGACAGTCTCTACGAGCAGTACTTC.

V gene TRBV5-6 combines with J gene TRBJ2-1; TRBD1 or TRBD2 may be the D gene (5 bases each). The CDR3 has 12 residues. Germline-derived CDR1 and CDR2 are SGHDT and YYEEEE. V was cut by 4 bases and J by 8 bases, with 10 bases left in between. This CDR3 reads CASSLGVYEQFF. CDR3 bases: TGTGCCAGCAGCCTGGGGGTCTATGAGCAGTTCTTC.

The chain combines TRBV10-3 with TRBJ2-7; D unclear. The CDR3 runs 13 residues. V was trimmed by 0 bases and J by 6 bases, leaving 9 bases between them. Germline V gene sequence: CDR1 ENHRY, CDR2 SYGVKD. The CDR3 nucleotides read TGTGCCATCAGTGAGTCCGGTGGCCGCGAGCAGTACTTC. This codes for CAISESGGREQYF.